These 10 T cell receptor beta chains were all obtained from the same sample, sequenced in a study of cytomegalovirus exposure and HLA in healthy donors. The PCR employed 60 Vbeta primers together with 13 Jbeta primers. Only in-frame clones appear in the TCRdb table, and some are missing; sequencing was by immunoSEQ multiplex PCR. The repertoire has about 160,000 clones, roughly two thirds of them found once; the top ten carry 2.8%. Material for sequencing was PBMCs. The receptor set was obtained from a woman aged 30 to 39 in good health and CMV-seronegative.

CDR3 nucleotides: TGTGCCAGCAGCGCGTGGGACAGGGACTATGGCTACACCTTC. Translated: CASSAWDRDYGYTF. The chain carries TRBV7-9 and TRBJ1-2, with TRBD1 matching 9 bases. CDR1 is SEHNR, CDR2 FQNEAQ, per germline (reference sequence). J gave up 3 bases and V 5 bases, and 4 bases lay outside the gene matches. CDR3 length: 14 residues.

This clone was seen a few times. The chain employs TRBV7-2 and TRBJ1-3; TRBD1 matches 8 bases. Germline V gene sequence: CDR1 SGHTA, CDR2 FQGNSA. The ends lost 10 bases at V and 2 bases at J; junction bases unmatched: 10. The CDR3 spans 15 residues. The CDR3 DNA sequence: TGTGCCACCTCGACAGGGGAATGGGCTGGAAACACCATATATTTT. Translation: CATSTGEWAGNTIYF.

The V and J genes are TRBV5-4 and TRBJ2-1; 10 nucleotides align to TRBD2. Trimming took 5 bases from V and 0 from J; bases not matched to a gene: 2. Germline CDR1 reads SGHNT; CDR2 reads YYREEE (reference sequence). This CDR3 contains 15 residues. The CDR3 DNA sequence: TGTGCCAGCAGTTCTAGCGGGAGCTCCTACAATGAGCAGTTCTTC. It is translated as CASSSSGSSYNEQFF.

This chain links TRBV11-2 with TRBJ2-7; D gene unclear. V shed 4 bases and J shed 9 bases, with 16 bases lying between them. Germline loops: CDR1 SGHAT, CDR2 FQNNGV. This CDR3 spans 13 amino acids. Here the CDR3 DNA reads TGTGCCAGCAGCTCATGGTTAGAATCCGGGCAGTACTTC. Protein: CASSSWLESGQYF.

The J gene is TRBJ2-1, the V gene TRBV29-1, with no clear D. Germline-derived CDR1 and CDR2 are SQVTM and ANQGSEA. V gave up 3 bases and J gave up 3 bases, with 15 bases separating them. This CDR3 contains 15 residues. In nucleotides, the CDR3 is TGCAGCGTTGACTACACCAGCGAGAACTACAATGAGCAGTTCTTC. It specifies CSVDYTSENYNEQFF.

In its sample, this clone was seen a few times. J is TRBJ1-5 and V is TRBV28, with 7 bases matching TRBD1. Trimming removed 3 bases from V and 6 bases from J; junction bases left unmatched: 8. The CDR3 spans 15 residues. In germline, CDR1 is MDHEN, CDR2 SYDVKM. CDR3 protein: CASSFKDRRGQPQHF. CDR3 DNA sequence: TGTGCCAGCAGTTTTAAGGACAGGAGGGGTCAGCCCCAGCATTTT. Looking up the rest from reference TRBV28 and TRBJ1-5 gives the full variable domain: DVKVTQSSRYLVKRTGEKVFLECVQDMDHENMFWYRQDPGLGLRLIYFSYDVKMKEKGDIPEGYSVSREKKERFSLILESASTNQTSMYLCASSFKDRRGQPQHFGDGTRLSIL.

The V gene is TRBV19, the J gene TRBJ1-5; 9 bases fit TRBD1. The germline V gene has CDR1 LNHDA and CDR2 SQIVND (reference sequence). With V trimmed by 9 bases and J by 6 bases, 6 bases remained unmatched. The CDR3 extends over 13 amino acids. The CDR3 spells CASRTGVRQPQHF. Written as DNA, the CDR3 is TGTGCCAGCCGGACAGGGGTTCGTCAGCCCCAGCATTTT.

The V call is TRBV15, the J call TRBJ2-3; tentatively, D is TRBD1 (6 bases). V lost 0 bases to trimming and J lost 2 bases, with 15 bases between them. CDR1 is LNHNV and CDR2 is YYDKDF in the germline V gene (reference sequence). This CDR3 is 17 amino acids long. The CDR3 is CATSRDWGQGHTDTQYF. The DNA for the CDR3 is TGTGCCACCAGCAGAGATTGGGGGCAGGGACACACAGATACGCAGTATTTT.

The chain uses TRBV15 and TRBJ2-1, with 12 bases lining up with TRBD2. Looked up from germline, CDR1 is LNHNV and CDR2 is YYDKDF (reference sequence). This CDR3 contains 15 residues. J was trimmed by 6 bases and V by 3 bases; bases with no gene match: 3. The chain's CDR3 is CATSSRLAGANEQFF. Here the CDR3 DNA reads TGTGCCACCAGCAGTAGACTAGCGGGAGCCAATGAGCAGTTCTTC.

The table lists this clone with a few counts. This chain's CDR3 is CASSHGVYTEAFF. The CDR3, as DNA: TGTGCCAGCAGCCACGGGGTCTACACTGAAGCTTTCTTT. V gene TRBV14 combines with J gene TRBJ1-1, with no clear D. CDR3 length: 13 amino acids. The germline V gene encodes CDR1 SGHDN and CDR2 FVKESK. The germline V and J ends were trimmed by 3 bases and 3 bases, with 8 bases remaining between them.